This entry features one TCR beta chain sequence. CDR1 and CDR2 from the germline V gene are LNHDA and SQIVND (reference sequence). The CDR3 is made up of 15 amino acids. Trimming left V 7 bases short and J 0 bases short, with 13 bases between. Methods used by the authors: From reference gene primer amplification, estimates of nucleated cell counts were derived. Here immunoSEQ multiplex PCR was the method, and the copy in TCRdb shows in-frame clones only, minus some. V and J calls and clone size are as listed in that table; D and trimming were resolved from the DNA. The data hold under 300,000 clones, with 85% to 90% observed a single time. The data stem from a study of blood T cell repertoires in COVID-19. Overall study: COVID-19 samples, acute and convalescent, were from the United States, Italy and Spain. The analysed material was cDNA or gDNA that came from T cells, B-cell-depleted T cells, or PBMCs.

The chain has TRBV19 and TRBJ1-3, with D unresolved. The sequence was obtained from a man aged 18 to 30 with active or convalescent COVID-19. Sequencing used peripheral blood. The CDR3 DNA reads as TGTGCCAGTAACGTCAACGGGATCTCTGGAAACACCATATATTTT. Its translation is CASNVNGISGNTIYF.